The next 12 T cell receptor beta chains were all read from a single sample in a study of T cell responses to AZD1222 COVID-19 vaccine. Profiling relied on immunoSEQ multiplex PCR, and the TCRdb table lists in-frame clones only, not all of them. Of approximately 180,000 clones in the sample, about 91% were seen once. The sequencing used peripheral blood, collected on day 0 of AZD1222 vaccination. Every receptor here comes from an adult in good health.

The chain couples TRBV27 to TRBJ2-7, with 8 bases fitting TRBD1. Germline V lookup: CDR1 MNHEY, CDR2 SMNVEV (reference sequence). The CDR3 loop spans 15 amino acids. V shed 0 bases and J 3 bases; nucleotides not matched to a gene: 4. CDR3: CASSLSAGGVYEQYF. The CDR3 bases are TGTGCCAGCAGTTTATCAGCAGGGGGCGTCTACGAGCAGTACTTC.

The V call is TRBV5-1, the J call TRBJ2-3; the D is unclear. Trimming removed 0 bases at V and 2 bases at J, with 7 bases between. Germline values: CDR1 SGHRS, CDR2 YFSETQ. CDR3 length equals 14 residues. The CDR3 is CASSLERNTDTQYF. Written as DNA, the CDR3 is TGCGCCAGCAGCTTGGAACGGAACACAGATACGCAGTATTTT.

The V and J genes are TRBV18 and TRBJ2-3; 9 bases fit TRBD1. Germline CDR1 KGHSH, CDR2 LQKENI. This CDR3 is built from 18 residues. V trimming: 1 base; J trimming: 0 bases; junction bases outside the gene matches: 8. CDR3 DNA: TGTGCCAGCTCACCACTTCCCCCGACAGGGGGAAGCACAGATACGCAGTATTTT. Translating gives CASSPLPPTGGSTDTQYF. The whole variable domain, filled in from reference TRBV18 and TRBJ2-3, reads NAGVMQNPRHLVRRRGQEARLRCSPMKGHSHVYWYRQLPEEGLKFMVYLQKENIIDESGMPKERFSAEFPKEGPSILRIQQVVRGDSAAYFCASSPLPPTGGSTDTQYFGPGTRLTVL.

The J gene is TRBJ2-2, the V gene TRBV6-5; 7 positions agree with TRBD1. The CDR3 contains 13 residues. The germline V gene has CDR1 MNHEY and CDR2 SVGAGI. The CDR3 DNA reads TGTGCGGCACAGGGGTCGAACACCGGGGAGCTGTTTTTT. This sequence encodes CAAQGSNTGELFF.

V is TRBV9 and J is TRBJ1-3; tentatively, D is TRBD1 (6 bases). This CDR3 region has 17 residues. CDR1 is SGDLS and CDR2 is YYNGEE in the germline V gene. With 4 bases removed from V and 1 base from J, the gap between germline ends came to 18 bases. CDR3 amino acids: CASSPAGWGASGNTIYF. CDR3 in DNA: TGTGCCAGCAGCCCAGCCGGATGGGGGGCATCTGGAAACACCATATATTTT.

The genes are TRBV5-1 and TRBJ1-3, with D possibly matching TRBD1 (5 bases). There are 16 residues in the CDR3. The V end was cut by 3 bases, the J end by 0 bases, with 13 bases between. The V gene's germline CDR1 is SGHRS and CDR2 YFSETQ. CDR3 nucleotide sequence: TGCGCCAGCAGCTCATCGGGGGGGTCCTCTGGAAACACCATATATTTT. It specifies CASSSSGGSSGNTIYF.

The genes are TRBV28 and TRBJ2-7; weak D call: TRBD1 (5 bases). The CDR3 has 12 amino acids. CDR1 is MDHEN and CDR2 is SYDVKM in the germline V gene. The V and J ends lost 2 bases and 3 bases respectively, with 5 bases between them. As DNA, the CDR3 is TGTGCCAGCAGTTTAGACAGCTACGAGCAGTACTTC. Encoded protein: CASSLDSYEQYF.

The chain carries TRBV3-1 (or the pseudogene TRBV3-2) and TRBJ1-1, with no clear D. The V and J ends lost 0 bases and 4 bases respectively, with 12 bases between them. Germline loops: CDR1 LGHDT, CDR2 YNNKEL (reference sequence). This CDR3 spans 15 amino acids. In DNA form, the CDR3 reads TGTGCCAGCAGCCAAGAGGTAGGGTCGGGCACTGAAGCTTTCTTT. It codes for CASSQEVGSGTEAFF.

The chain joins TRBV12-5 to TRBJ2-5; 9 bases are shared with TRBD1. This CDR3 comprises 17 residues. V shed 2 bases and J 5 bases; nucleotides not matched to a gene: 12. Germline V gene lookup returns CDR1 LGHNT and CDR2 FRNRAP. This CDR3 reads CASGLFRQGGAWETQYF. In DNA form, the CDR3 reads TGTGCTAGTGGTTTGTTCAGACAGGGGGGGGCTTGGGAGACCCAGTACTTC.

A single count supports this clone. This chain's CDR3 is CASSDSMDVSGYTF. CDR3 nucleotides: TGTGCCAGCAGTGACTCGATGGATGTGAGTGGCTACACCTTC. This chain uses TRBV6-4 with TRBJ1-2; D ambiguous. The CDR3 spans 14 residues. CDR1 is MRHNA, CDR2 SNTAGT, per germline. V lost 0 bases and J 7 bases, leaving 12 bases between the germline ends.

The sample holds a few counts of this clone. The rearrangement links TRBV7-2 to TRBJ1-5; TRBD1 matches at 8 bases. The CDR3 length is 16 residues. V gave up 4 bases and J gave up 4 bases; unmatched junction bases: 9. In germline, CDR1 is SGHTA, CDR2 FQGNSA. The CDR3 protein is CASSSSQGAGNQPQHF. In DNA, the CDR3 is TGTGCCAGCAGCTCCTCCCAGGGGGCTGGGAATCAGCCCCAGCATTTT.

The CDR3 sequence is CARGSSTRGYGYTF. The CDR3 nucleotides are TGTGCCAGGGGCTCCAGTACACGAGGTTATGGCTACACCTTC. The chain employs TRBV2 and TRBJ1-2; D unresolved. The CDR3 totals 14 residues. Germline loops: CDR1 SNHLY, CDR2 FYNNEI. The V and J ends lost 9 bases and 5 bases respectively, with 19 bases between them. The variable domain in full, completed from reference TRBV2 and TRBJ1-2, reads EPEVTQTPSHQVTQMGQEVILRCVPISNHLYFYWYRQILGQKVEFLVSFYNNEISEKSEIFDDQFSVERPDGSNFTLKIRSTKLEDSAMYFCARGSSTRGYGYTFGSGTRLTVV.